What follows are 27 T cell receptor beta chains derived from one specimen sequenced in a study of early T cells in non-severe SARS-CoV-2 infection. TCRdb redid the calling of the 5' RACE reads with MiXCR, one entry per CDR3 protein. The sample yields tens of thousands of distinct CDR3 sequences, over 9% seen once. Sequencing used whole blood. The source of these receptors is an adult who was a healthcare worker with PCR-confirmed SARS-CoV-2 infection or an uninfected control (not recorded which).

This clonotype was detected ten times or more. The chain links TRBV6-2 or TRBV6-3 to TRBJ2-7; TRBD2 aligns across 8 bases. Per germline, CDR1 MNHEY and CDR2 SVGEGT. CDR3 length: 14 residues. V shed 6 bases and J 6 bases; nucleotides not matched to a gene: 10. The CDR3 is CASRAPGLVGEQYF. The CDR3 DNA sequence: TGTGCCAGCAGAGCCCCGGGACTAGTCGGCGAGCAGTACTTC.

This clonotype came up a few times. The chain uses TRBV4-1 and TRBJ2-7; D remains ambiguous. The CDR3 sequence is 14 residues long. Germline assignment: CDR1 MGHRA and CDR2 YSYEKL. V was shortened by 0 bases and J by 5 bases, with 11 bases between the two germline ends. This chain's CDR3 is CASSQDVLTDEQYF. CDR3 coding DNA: TGCGCCAGCAGCCAAGATGTCCTCACGGACGAGCAGTACTTC.

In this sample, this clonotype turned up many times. CDR3 sequence (DNA): TGTGCCAGCAGTTGGGTTTTGGGGACAGAGAGTACCGGGGAGCTGTTTTTT. Its translation is CASSWVLGTESTGELFF. The chain has TRBV28 and TRBJ2-2; the match to TRBD1 covers 7 bases. The V gene end was trimmed by 4 bases and the J gene end by 5 bases; junction bases not matched to a gene: 13. CDR3 size: 17 residues. Germline-derived CDR1 and CDR2 are MDHEN and SYDVKM.

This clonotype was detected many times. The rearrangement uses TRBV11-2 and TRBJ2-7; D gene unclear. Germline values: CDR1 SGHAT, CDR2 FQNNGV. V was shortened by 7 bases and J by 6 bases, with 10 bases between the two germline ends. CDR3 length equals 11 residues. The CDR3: CASTERSEQYF. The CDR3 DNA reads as TGTGCCAGCACCGAAAGGAGCGAGCAGTACTTC.

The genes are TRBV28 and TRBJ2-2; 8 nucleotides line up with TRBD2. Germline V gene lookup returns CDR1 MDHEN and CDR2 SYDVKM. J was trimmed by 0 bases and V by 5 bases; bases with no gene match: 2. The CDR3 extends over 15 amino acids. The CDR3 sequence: CASSNGRANTGELFF. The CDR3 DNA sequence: TGTGCCAGCAGTAACGGGAGGGCGAACACCGGGGAGCTGTTTTTT.

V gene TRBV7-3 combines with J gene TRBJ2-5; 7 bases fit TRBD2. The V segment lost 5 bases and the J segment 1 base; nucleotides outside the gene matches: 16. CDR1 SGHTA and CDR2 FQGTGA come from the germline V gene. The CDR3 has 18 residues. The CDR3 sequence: CASSPAPGGGPIQETQYF. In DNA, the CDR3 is TGTGCCAGCAGCCCTGCCCCTGGGGGAGGGCCGATCCAAGAGACCCAGTACTTC.

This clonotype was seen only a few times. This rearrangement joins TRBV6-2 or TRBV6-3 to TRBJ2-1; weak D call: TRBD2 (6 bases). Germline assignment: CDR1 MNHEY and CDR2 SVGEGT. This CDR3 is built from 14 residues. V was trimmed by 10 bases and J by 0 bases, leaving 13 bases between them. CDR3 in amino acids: CAISGGPSYNEQFF. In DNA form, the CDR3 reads TGTGCCATCTCTGGAGGGCCCTCCTACAATGAGCAGTTCTTC.

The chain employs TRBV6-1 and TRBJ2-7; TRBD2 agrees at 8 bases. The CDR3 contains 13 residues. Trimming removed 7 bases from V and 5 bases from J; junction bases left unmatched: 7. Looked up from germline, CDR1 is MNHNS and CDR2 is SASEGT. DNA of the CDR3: TGTGCCAGCATCCTTGGACTAGCTGACGAGCAGTACTTC. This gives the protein CASILGLADEQYF.

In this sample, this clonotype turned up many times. As DNA, the CDR3 is TGTGCCAGCAGCGTAGGGGGGAGTACGTCCTACGAGCAGTACTTC. It encodes CASSVGGSTSYEQYF. This chain connects TRBV9 to TRBJ2-7; perhaps D is TRBD1 or TRBD2 (5 bases each). Germline lookup yields CDR1 SGDLS and CDR2 YYNGEE. This CDR3 is 15 amino acids long. V lost 0 bases, J lost 1 base, and 11 bases lay in between.

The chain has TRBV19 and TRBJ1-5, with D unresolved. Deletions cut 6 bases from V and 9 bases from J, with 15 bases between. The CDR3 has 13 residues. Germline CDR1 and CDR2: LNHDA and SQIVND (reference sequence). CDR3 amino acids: CASSGEDLGPQHF. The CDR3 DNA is TGTGCCAGTAGCGGGGAAGACCTGGGGCCCCAGCATTTT.

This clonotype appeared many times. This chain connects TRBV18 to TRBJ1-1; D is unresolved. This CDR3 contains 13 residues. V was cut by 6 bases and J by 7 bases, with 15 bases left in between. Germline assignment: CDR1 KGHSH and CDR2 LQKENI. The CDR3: CASSITSTDEAFF. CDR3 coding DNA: TGTGCCAGCTCTATCACCAGCACAGATGAAGCTTTCTTT.

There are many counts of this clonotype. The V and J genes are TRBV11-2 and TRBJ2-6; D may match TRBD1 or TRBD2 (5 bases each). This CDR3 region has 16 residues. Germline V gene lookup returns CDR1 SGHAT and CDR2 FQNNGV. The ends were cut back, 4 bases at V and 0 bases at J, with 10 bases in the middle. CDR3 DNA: TGTGCCAGCAGCTGGGGACGGGACTCTGGGGCCAACGTCCTGACTTTC. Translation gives CASSWGRDSGANVLTF.

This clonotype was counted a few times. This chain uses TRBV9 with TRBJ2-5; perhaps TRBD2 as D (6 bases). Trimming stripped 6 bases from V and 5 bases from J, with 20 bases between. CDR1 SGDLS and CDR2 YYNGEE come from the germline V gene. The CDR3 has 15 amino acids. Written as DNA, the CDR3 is TGTGCCAGCACCGCTGGGGGGACTCCAGGGGAGACCCAGTACTTC. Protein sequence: CASTAGGTPGETQYF.

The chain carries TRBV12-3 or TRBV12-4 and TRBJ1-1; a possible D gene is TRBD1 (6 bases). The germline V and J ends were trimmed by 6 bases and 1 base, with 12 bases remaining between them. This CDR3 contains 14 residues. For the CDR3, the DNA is TGTGCCAGCAGACGTGGACAGAGGAACACTGAAGCTTTCTTT. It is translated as CASRRGQRNTEAFF.

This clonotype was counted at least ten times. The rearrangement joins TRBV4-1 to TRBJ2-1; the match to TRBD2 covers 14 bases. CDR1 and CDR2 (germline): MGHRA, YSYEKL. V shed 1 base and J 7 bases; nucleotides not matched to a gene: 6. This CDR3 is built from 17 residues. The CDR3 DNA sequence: TGCGCCAGCAGCCAAGCTCCGGGACTAGCGGGAGAGAATGAGCAGTTCTTC. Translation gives CASSQAPGLAGENEQFF.

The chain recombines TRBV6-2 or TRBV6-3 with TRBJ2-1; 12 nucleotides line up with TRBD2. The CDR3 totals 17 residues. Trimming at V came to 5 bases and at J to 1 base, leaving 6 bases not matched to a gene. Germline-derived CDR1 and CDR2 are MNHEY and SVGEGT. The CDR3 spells CASSKRTSGTSYNEQFF. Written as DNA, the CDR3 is TGTGCCAGCAGTAAAAGGACTAGCGGGACGTCCTACAATGAGCAGTTCTTC.

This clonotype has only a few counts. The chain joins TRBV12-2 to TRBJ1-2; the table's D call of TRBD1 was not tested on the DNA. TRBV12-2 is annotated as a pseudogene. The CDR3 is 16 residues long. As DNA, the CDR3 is TGTGCAAGTCGCTCAGGTACAGAGGCGGGGGACTATGGCTACACCTTC. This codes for CASRSGTEAGDYGYTF.

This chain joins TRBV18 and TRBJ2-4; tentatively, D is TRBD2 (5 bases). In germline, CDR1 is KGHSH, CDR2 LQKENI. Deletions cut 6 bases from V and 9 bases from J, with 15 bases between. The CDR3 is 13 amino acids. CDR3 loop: CASSPGDGLIQYF. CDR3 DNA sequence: TGTGCCAGCTCTCCCGGGGATGGGCTCATTCAGTACTTC. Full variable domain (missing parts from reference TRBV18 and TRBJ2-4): NAGVMQNPRHLVRRRGQEARLRCSPMKGHSHVYWYRQLPEEGLKFMVYLQKENIIDESGMPKERFSAEFPKEGPSILRIQQVVRGDSAAYFCASSPGDGLIQYFGAGTRLSVL.

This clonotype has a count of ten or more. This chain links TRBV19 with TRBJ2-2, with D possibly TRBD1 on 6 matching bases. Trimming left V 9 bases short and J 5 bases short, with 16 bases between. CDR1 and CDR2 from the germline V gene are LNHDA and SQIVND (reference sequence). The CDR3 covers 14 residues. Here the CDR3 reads CASRRAGDTGELFF. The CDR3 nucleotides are TGTGCCAGCCGTAGGGCAGGGGATACCGGGGAGCTGTTTTTT.

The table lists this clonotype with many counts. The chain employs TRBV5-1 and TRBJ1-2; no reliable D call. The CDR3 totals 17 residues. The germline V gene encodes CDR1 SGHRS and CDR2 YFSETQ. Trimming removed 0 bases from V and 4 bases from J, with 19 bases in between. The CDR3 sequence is CASSLGVVGRQGYGYTF. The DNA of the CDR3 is TGCGCCAGCAGCTTGGGTGTCGTTGGCCGTCAAGGCTATGGCTACACCTTC.

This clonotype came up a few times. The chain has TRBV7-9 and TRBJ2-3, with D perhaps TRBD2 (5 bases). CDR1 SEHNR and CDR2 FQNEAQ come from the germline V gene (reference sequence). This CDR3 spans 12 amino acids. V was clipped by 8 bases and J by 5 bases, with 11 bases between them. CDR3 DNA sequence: TGTGCCAGCTGTGGCGGGCAAGATACGCAGTATTTT. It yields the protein CASCGGQDTQYF.

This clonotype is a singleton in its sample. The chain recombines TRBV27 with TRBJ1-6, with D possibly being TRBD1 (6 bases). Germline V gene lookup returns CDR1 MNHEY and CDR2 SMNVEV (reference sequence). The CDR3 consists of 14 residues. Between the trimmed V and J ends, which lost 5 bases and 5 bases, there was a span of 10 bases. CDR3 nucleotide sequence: TGTGCCAGCAGTCGGGACACGAATAATTCACCCCTCCACTTT. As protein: CASSRDTNNSPLHF.

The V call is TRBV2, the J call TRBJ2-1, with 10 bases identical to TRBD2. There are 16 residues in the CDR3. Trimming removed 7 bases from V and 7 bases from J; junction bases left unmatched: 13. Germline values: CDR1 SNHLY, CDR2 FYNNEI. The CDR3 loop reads CASTLGASGRENEQFF. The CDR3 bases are TGTGCCAGCACCCTGGGGGCTAGCGGGAGAGAGAATGAGCAGTTCTTC. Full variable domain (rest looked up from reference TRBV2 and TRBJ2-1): EPEVTQTPSHQVTQMGQEVILRCVPISNHLYFYWYRQILGQKVEFLVSFYNNEISEKSEIFDDQFSVERPDGSNFTLKIRSTKLEDSAMYFCASTLGASGRENEQFFGPGTRLTVL.

This CDR3 is CSDGDTEAFF. The CDR3 DNA is TGCAGCGACGGGGACACTGAAGCTTTCTTT. J is TRBJ1-1 and V is TRBV29-1, with D unclear. V was pared by 7 bases and J by 3 bases, with 6 bases between. This CDR3 region has 10 residues. Looked up from germline, CDR1 is SQVTM and CDR2 is ANQGSEA.

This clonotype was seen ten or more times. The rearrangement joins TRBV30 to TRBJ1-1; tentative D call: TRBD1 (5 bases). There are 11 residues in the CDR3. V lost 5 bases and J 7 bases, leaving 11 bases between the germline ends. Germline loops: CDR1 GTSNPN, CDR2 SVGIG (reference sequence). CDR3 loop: CAWSPGLEAFF. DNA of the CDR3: TGTGCCTGGTCTCCGGGGCTTGAAGCTTTCTTT.

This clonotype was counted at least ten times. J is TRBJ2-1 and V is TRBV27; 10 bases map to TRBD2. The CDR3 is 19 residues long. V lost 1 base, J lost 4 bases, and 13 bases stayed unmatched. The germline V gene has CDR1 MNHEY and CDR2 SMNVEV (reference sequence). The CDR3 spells CASSLWSPLAGEGYNEQFF. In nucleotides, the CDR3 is TGTGCCAGCAGTTTATGGTCTCCCCTAGCGGGAGAAGGATACAATGAGCAGTTCTTC.

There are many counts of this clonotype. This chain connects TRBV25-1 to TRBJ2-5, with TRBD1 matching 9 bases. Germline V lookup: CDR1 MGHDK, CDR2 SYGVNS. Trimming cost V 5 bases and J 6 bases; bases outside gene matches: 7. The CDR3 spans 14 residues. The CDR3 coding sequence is TGTGCCAGCAGTCTACAGGGGGCGATTCAGACCCAGTACTTC. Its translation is CASSLQGAIQTQYF.